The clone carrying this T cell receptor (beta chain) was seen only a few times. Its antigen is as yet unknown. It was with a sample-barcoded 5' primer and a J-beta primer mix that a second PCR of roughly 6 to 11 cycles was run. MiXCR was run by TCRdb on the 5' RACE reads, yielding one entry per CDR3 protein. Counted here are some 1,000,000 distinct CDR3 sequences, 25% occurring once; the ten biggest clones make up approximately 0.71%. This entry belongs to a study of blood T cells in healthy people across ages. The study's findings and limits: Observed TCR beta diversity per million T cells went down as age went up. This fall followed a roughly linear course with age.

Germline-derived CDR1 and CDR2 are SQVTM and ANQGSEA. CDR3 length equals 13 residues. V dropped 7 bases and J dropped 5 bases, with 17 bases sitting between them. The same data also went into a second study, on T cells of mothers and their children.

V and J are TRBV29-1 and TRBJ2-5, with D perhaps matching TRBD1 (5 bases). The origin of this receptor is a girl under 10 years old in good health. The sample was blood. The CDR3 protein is CSGSGIGLETQYF. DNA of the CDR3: TGCAGCGGTTCAGGGATAGGTCTGGAGACCCAGTACTTC.